The sequence of this T cell receptor (beta chain) was determined in a study of cytotoxic CD8 clonotypes in ibrutinib-treated CLL. Study-wide context: Partial response was seen in roughly 24 patients and complete response in 2; after median around 5.5 years, approximately 14 stayed remitted, roughly twelve progressed.

TCRdb keeps only in-frame clones here, not all; method: immunoSEQ multiplex PCR. The sample lists 40,000 to 60,000 clones; 53% were seen once. J lost 0 bases, V lost 6 bases, and 1 base had no gene match. Germline CDR1 reads ENHRY; CDR2 reads SYGVKD. The length of the CDR3 is 13 residues. The sequencing used PBMCs, collected after 12 months of ibrutinib treatment. This chain links TRBV10-3 with TRBJ2-7; 8 bases align to TRBD1. This sequence was found in a human donor with chronic lymphocytic leukemia. The CDR3 nucleotides are TGTGCCATCAGGGGACAGGACTCCTACGAGCAGTACTTC. Encoded protein: CAIRGQDSYEQYF.